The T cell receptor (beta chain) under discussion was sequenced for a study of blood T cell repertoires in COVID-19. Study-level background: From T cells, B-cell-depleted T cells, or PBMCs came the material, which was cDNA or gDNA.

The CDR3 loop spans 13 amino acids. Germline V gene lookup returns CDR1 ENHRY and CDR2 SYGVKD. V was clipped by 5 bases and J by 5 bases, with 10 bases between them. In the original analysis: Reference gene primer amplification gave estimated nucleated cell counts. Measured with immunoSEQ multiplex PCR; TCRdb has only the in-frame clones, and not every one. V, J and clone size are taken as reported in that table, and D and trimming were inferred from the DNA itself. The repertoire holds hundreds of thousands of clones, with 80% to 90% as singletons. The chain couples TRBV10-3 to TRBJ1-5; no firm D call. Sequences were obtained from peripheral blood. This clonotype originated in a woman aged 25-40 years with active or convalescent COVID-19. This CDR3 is CAISRQADQPQHF. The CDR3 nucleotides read TGTGCCATCAGTAGACAAGCGGATCAGCCCCAGCATTTT.